Detailed here is one T cell receptor beta chain. A multiplex PCR was run with 60 Vbeta primers and 13 Jbeta primers. TCRdb's table, derived via immunoSEQ multiplex PCR, lists solely in-frame clones and lacks some. The profile covers about 63,000 clones, with about 72% appearing a single time and more than 20% taken by the ten largest. These data come from a study of cytomegalovirus exposure and HLA in healthy donors. CDR3 length equals 17 residues. Trimming removed 1 base from V and 7 bases from J, with 17 bases in between. The germline V gene has CDR1 SGHAT and CDR2 FQNNGV. Sequenced input: PBMCs. The source of this sequence is a man in his fifties in good health and CMV-seropositive. This rearrangement joins TRBV11-2 to TRBJ1-6; D not resolved. CDR3 sequence (DNA): TGTGCCAGCAGCTTAGTCGGACTAACCCGCCTAAATTCACCCCTCCACTTT. Its protein product is CASSLVGLTRLNSPLHF.